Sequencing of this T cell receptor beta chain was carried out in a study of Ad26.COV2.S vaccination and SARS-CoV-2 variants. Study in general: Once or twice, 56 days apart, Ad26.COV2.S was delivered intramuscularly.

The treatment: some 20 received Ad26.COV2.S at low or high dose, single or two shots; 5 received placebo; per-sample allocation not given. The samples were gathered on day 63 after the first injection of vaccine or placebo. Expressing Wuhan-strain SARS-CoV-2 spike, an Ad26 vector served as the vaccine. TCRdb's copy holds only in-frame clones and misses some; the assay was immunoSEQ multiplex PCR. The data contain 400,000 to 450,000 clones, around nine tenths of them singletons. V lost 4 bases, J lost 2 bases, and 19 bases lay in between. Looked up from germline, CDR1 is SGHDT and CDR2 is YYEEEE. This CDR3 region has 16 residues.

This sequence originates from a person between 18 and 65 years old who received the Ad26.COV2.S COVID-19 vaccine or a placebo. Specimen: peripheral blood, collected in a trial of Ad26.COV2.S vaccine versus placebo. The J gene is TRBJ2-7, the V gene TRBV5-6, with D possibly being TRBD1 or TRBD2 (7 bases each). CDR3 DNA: TGTGCCAGCAGCCTTCAGGGGAGGGGGCGCACCTACGAGCAGTACTTC. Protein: CASSLQGRGRTYEQYF.